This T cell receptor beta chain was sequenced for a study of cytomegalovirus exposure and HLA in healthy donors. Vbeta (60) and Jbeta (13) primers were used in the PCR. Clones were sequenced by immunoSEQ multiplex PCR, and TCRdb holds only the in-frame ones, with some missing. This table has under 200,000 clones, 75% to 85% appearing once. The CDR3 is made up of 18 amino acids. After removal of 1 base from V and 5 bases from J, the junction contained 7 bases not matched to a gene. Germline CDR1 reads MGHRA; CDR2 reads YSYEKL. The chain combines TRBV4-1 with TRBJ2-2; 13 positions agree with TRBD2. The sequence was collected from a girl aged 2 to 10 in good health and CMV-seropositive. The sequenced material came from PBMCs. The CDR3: CASSQVGLAGVVTGELFF. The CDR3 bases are TGCGCCAGCAGCCAAGTCGGACTAGCGGGAGTAGTGACCGGGGAGCTGTTTTTT.